A selection of T cell receptor beta chains follows, all from one sample in a study of T cell repertoires in cytomegalovirus infection. TCRdb reprocessed the reads with MiXCR, giving one entry per CDR3 protein. The sample records 170,000 or so distinct CDR3 sequences, about 17% being singletons. Sequencing was performed on CD8+ T cells from PBMCs. The receptors come from a human donor in good health (CMV status not recorded). Some clones in this sample may be carry-over from other donors' samples. Both conserved end residues are part of each CDR3. A D gene is named only where the DNA matches it firmly. Part of the rows lack a size; the others show once, few, many or a class for expanded clones.

d_call j_call v_call clone_size cdr3_nt cdr3_aa
TRBD2 TRBJ2-1 TRBV2 . TGTGCCACCCCCGGGGGGTCGCCCAATGAGCAGTTCTTC CATPGGSPNEQFF
. TRBJ2-1 TRBV4-3 few TGCGCCAGCAGCCCGACCTCAAACAATGAGCAGTTCTTC CASSPTSNNEQFF
TRBD1 TRBJ1-1 TRBV7-2 few TGTGCCAGCAGCTCGGGGACAGACACTGAAGCTTTCTTT CASSSGTDTEAFF
. TRBJ2-7 TRBV28 . TGTGCCAGCAGTTTAGCTCCGGAGGACCCCGAGCAGTACTTC CASSLAPEDPEQYF
. TRBJ1-1 TRBV28 . TGTGCCAGCAGTTTCCCCGAGGGCCCTGAAGCTTTCTTT CASSFPEGPEAFF
. TRBJ2-5 TRBV6-2/TRBV6-3 . TGTGCCAGCATCCCGAGTCACCGGGAGACCCAGTACTTC CASIPSHRETQYF
. TRBJ1-2 TRBV7-9 . TGTGCCAGCAGCGGCGGGACGGATGCTTATGGCTACACCTTC CASSGGTDAYGYTF
TRBD1 TRBJ2-1 TRBV7-2 . TGTGCCAGCAGCTTAGAGAATCAGTGGACAGGAGTATACAATGAGCAGTTCTTC CASSLENQWTGVYNEQFF
. TRBJ2-5 TRBV28 few TGTGCCAGCAGTTTCCGGGTCGAGACCCAGTACTTC CASSFRVETQYF
. TRBJ2-1 TRBV7-6 few TGTGCCAGCAGCTTAGAAGATCGGAATGAGCAGTTCTTC CASSLEDRNEQFF
. TRBJ2-1 TRBV6-6 few TGTGCCAGCAGTTACGTCCAGGAAGTCAATGAGCAGTTCTTC CASSYVQEVNEQFF
. TRBJ2-3 TRBV4-3 few TGCGCCAGCAGCCAAGACTCAGGGGAGGCAGATACGCAGTATTTT CASSQDSGEADTQYF
TRBD1 TRBJ2-7 TRBV7-6 few TGTGCCAGCAGCTCGACCCCGGGACAGCGATATGACGAGCAGTACTTC CASSSTPGQRYDEQYF
. TRBJ2-7 TRBV12-3/TRBV12-4 few TGTGCCAGCAGTTTAGGTTTGGGGGCGTCAAGCGAGCAGTACTTC CASSLGLGASSEQYF
TRBD1 TRBJ1-2 TRBV29-1 few TGCAGCGTTGAAGAGGGGTGGGGACAGACCTATGGCTACACCTTC CSVEEGWGQTYGYTF
. TRBJ2-1 TRBV6-1 . TGTGCCAGCAGCGCGAATCTCCAGGGTCTCGATGAGCAGTTCTTC CASSANLQGLDEQFF
. TRBJ1-5 TRBV20-1 . TGCAGTGCTACCGACGGTGACCTTAGCAATCAGCCCCAGCATTTT CSATDGDLSNQPQHF
. TRBJ1-2 TRBV27 few TGTGCCAGCAGTAATCAGGGTCGTGGCTACACCTTC CASSNQGRGYTF
TRBD2 TRBJ2-2 TRBV6-6 . TGTGCCAGCAGTTACTCGGGGGGGTCGAACACCGGGGAGCTGTTTTTT CASSYSGGSNTGELFF
. TRBJ2-3 TRBV6-2/TRBV6-3 . TGTGCCAGCAGTTACCGTTCGCGGGGGCTTAGCACAGATACGCAGTATTTT CASSYRSRGLSTDTQYF
. TRBJ1-1 TRBV4-1 . TGCGCCAGCAGCCACGGGGGAATGAACACTGAAGCTTTCTTT CASSHGGMNTEAFF
. TRBJ2-7 TRBV7-9 few TGTGCCAGCAGCCCCTCCCCGGATAAACGGGACTTC CASSPSPDKRDF
. TRBJ2-1 TRBV7-2 many TGTGCCAGCAGCTTAGGCGAGGGGAACGGTGAGCAGTTCTTC CASSLGEGNGEQFF
TRBD1 TRBJ1-1 TRBV7-2 . TGTGCCAGCAGCCCCAGGGGGCAACAGGGGACTGAAGCTTTCTTT CASSPRGQQGTEAFF
. TRBJ2-1 TRBV20-1 . TGCAGTGCTACCACTAGGCTCGACTTCAATGAGCAGTTCTTC CSATTRLDFNEQFF
TRBD2 TRBJ2-1 TRBV5-5 . TGTGCCAGCAGCTTGGAACTAGCGGGTGACGATGAGCAGTTCTTC CASSLELAGDDEQFF
. TRBJ1-4 TRBV6-6 few TGTGCCAGCACGGCAACAGGGTACCCTAATGAAAAACTGTTTTTT CASTATGYPNEKLFF
. TRBJ1-4 TRBV7-2 . TGTGCCAGCAGCTTGGTCCGGGGGCGGGGAGAAAAACTGTTTTTT CASSLVRGRGEKLFF